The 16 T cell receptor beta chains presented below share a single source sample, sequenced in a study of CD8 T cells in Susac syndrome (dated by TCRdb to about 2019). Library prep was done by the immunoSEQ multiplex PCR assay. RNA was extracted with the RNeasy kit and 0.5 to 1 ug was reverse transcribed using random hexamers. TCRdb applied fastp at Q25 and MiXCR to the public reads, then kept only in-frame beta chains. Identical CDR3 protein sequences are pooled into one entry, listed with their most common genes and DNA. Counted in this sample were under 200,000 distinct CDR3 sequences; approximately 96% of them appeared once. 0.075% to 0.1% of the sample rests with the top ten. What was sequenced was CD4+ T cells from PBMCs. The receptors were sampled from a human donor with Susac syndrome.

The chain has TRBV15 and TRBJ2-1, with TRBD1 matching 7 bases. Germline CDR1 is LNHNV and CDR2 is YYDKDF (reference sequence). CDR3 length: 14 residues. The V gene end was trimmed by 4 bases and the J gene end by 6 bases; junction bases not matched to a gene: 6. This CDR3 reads CATSKDRVGNEQFF. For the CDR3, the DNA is TGTGCCACCAGCAAAGACAGGGTCGGCAATGAGCAGTTCTTC.

CDR3 in amino acids: CASSQGGQADNYGYTF. CDR3 sequence (DNA): TGCGCCAGCAGCCAGGGAGGACAGGCGGATAACTATGGCTACACCTTC. This chain joins TRBV4-1 and TRBJ1-2; TRBD1 aligns across 7 bases. The CDR3 totals 16 residues. The V gene's germline CDR1 is MGHRA and CDR2 YSYEKL. V was pared by 3 bases and J by 1 base, with 8 bases of the junction left unmatched.

DNA for the CDR3: TGTGCCAGCAGCTCTCAAAATTACGGTGAGCAGTTCTTC. As protein: CASSSQNYGEQFF. V usage is TRBV3-1 and J usage is TRBJ2-1; D ambiguous. Trimming shortened V by 5 bases and J by 9 bases, and 14 bases separated the two germline ends. In germline, CDR1 is LGHDT, CDR2 YNNKEL (reference sequence). This CDR3 is 13 amino acids long.

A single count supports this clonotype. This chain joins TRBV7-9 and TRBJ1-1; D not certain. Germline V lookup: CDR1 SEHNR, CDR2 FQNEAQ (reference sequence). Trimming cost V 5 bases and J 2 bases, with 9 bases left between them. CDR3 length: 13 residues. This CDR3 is CASSPVVNTEAFF. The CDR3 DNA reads TGTGCCAGCAGCCCAGTTGTAAACACTGAAGCTTTCTTT.

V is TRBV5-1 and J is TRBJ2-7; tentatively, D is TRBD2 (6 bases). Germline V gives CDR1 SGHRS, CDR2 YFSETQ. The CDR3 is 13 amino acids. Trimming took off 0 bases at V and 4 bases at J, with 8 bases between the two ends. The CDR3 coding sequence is TGCGCCAGCAGCTTGGCAGGGAGGTACGAGCAGTACTTC. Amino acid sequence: CASSLAGRYEQYF.

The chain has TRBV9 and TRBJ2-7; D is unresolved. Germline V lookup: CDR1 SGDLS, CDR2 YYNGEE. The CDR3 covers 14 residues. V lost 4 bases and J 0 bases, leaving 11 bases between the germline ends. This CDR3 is CASSPRTGSYEQYF. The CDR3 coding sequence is TGTGCCAGCAGCCCCCGGACGGGCTCCTACGAGCAGTACTTC.

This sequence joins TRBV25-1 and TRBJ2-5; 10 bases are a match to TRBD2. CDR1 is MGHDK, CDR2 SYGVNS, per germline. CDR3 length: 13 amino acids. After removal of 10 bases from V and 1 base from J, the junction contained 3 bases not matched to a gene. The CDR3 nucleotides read TGTGCCACCCAGCGGGGGGGCCAAGAGACCCAGTACTTC. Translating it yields CATQRGGQETQYF.

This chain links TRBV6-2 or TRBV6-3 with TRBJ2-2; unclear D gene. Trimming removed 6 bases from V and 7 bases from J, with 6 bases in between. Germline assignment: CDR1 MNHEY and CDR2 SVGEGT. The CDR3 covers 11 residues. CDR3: CASSPFGELFF. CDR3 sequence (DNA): TGTGCCAGCAGCCCCTTCGGGGAGCTGTTTTTT.

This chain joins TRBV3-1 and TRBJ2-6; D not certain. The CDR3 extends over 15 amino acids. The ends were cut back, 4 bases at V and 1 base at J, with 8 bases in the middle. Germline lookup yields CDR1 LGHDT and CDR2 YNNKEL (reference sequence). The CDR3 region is CASSRSFSGANVLTF. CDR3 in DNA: TGTGCCAGCAGCCGGAGTTTTTCTGGGGCCAACGTCCTGACTTTC. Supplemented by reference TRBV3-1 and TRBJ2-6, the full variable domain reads DTAVSQTPKYLVTQMGNDKSIKCEQNLGHDTMYWYKQDSKKFLKIMFSYNNKELIINETVPNRFSPKSPDKAHLNLHINSLELGDSAVYFCASSRSFSGANVLTFGAGSRLTVL.

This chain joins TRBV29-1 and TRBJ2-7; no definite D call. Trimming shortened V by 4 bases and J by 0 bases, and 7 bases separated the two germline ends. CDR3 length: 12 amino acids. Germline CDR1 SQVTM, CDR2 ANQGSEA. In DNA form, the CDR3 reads TGCAGCGTTGCTCCAGGCTCCTACGAGCAGTACTTC. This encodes CSVAPGSYEQYF.

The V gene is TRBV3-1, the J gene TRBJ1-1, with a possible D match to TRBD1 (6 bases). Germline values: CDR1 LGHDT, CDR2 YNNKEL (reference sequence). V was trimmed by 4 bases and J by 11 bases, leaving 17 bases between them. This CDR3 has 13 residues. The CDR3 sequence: CASSPRTVRDAFF. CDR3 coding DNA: TGTGCCAGCAGCCCCAGGACAGTCCGGGACGCTTTCTTT.

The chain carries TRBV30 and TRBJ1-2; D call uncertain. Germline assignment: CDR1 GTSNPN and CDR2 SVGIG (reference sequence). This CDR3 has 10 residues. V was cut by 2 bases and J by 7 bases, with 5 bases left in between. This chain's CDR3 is CAWSKGGYTF. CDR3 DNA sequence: TGTGCCTGGAGTAAGGGTGGCTACACCTTC.

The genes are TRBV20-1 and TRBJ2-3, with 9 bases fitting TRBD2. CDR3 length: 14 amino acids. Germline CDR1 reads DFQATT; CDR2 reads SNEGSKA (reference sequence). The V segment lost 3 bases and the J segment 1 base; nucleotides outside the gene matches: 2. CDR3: CSARRTSGTDTQYF. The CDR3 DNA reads TGCAGTGCTAGGCGGACTAGCGGCACAGATACGCAGTATTTT.

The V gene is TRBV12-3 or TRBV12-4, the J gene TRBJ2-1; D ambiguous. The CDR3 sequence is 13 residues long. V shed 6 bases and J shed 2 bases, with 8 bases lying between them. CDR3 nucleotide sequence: TGTGCCAGCAGGACCTCTACCTACAATGAGCAGTTCTTC. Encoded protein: CASRTSTYNEQFF.

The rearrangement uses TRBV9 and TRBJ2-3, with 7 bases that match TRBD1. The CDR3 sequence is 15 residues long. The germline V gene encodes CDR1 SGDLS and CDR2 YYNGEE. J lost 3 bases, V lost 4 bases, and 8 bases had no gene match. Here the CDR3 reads CASSQGTATTDTQYF. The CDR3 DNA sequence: TGTGCCAGCAGCCAGGGGACAGCTACAACAGATACGCAGTATTTT.

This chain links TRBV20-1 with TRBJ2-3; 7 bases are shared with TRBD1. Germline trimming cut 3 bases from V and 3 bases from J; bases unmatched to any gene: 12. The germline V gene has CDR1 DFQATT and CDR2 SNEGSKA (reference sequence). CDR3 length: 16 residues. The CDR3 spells CSARKGRQGATDTQYF. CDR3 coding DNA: TGCAGTGCTAGGAAGGGGAGACAGGGAGCTACAGATACGCAGTATTTT.